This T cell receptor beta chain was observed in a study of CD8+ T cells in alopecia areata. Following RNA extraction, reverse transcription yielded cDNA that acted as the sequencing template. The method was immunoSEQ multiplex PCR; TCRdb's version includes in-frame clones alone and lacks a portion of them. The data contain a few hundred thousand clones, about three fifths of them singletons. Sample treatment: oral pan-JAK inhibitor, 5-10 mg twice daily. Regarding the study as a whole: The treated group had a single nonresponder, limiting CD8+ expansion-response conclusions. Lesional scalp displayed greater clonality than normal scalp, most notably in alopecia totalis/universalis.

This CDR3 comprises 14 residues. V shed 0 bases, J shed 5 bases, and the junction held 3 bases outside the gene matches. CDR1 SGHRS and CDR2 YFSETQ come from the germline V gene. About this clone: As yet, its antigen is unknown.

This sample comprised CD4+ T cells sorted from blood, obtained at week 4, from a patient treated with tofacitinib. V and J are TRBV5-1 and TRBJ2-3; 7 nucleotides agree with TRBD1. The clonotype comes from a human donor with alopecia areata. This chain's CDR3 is CASSLEDRRDTQYF. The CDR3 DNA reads TGCGCCAGCAGCTTGGAGGACAGGAGAGATACGCAGTATTTT.